Below, 20 T cell receptor beta chains from the same sample are listed, as sequenced in a study of T-cell reconstitution after alpha-beta-depleted transplantation in children. Researchers prepared the TCRbeta library using unique molecular identifiers, the study reports. One entry per CDR3 protein results from TCRdb running MiXCR on the PCR reads. This table has a few hundred thousand distinct CDR3 sequences, 6.6% appearing once. Sequencing was performed on PBMCs, taken before TCRalphabeta/CD19-depleted stem cell transplant. These receptor sequences come from a boy younger than 10 with acute lymphoblastic leukemia, due to receive a stem cell transplant.

This clonotype came up many times. This chain uses TRBV6-1 with TRBJ2-3, with 12 bases fitting TRBD2. This CDR3 contains 15 residues. Trimming took 4 bases from V and 2 from J; bases not matched to a gene: 1. Germline V gene lookup returns CDR1 MNHNS and CDR2 SASEGT. CDR3 nucleotides: TGTGCCAGCAGTGGACTAGCGGGGGACACAGATACGCAGTATTTT. This encodes CASSGLAGDTDTQYF.

This clonotype has a handful of counts. This chain connects TRBV5-1 to TRBJ2-2; D is undetermined. This CDR3 region has 12 residues. Per germline, CDR1 SGHRS and CDR2 YFSETQ. V was trimmed by 6 bases and J by 6 bases, leaving 9 bases between them. The CDR3 nucleotides are TGCGCCAGCATGGTACAGTCCGGGGAGCTGTTTTTT. It encodes CASMVQSGELFF.

This clonotype appeared many times. This chain uses TRBV6-2 or TRBV6-3 with TRBJ2-5, with 9 bases identical to TRBD1. The CDR3 is 13 residues long. Germline V lookup: CDR1 MNHEY, CDR2 SVGEGT. Germline trimming cut 5 bases from V and 5 bases from J; bases unmatched to any gene: 3. The CDR3 coding sequence is TGTGCCAGCAGTGAGGACAGGGGTGAGACCCAGTACTTC. Translated, it gives CASSEDRGETQYF.

This clonotype was observed many times. V is TRBV29-1 and J is TRBJ2-3; D ambiguous. The germline V and J ends were trimmed by 5 bases and 4 bases, with 16 bases remaining between them. CDR1 is SQVTM, CDR2 ANQGSEA, per germline. The CDR3 sequence is 14 residues long. The CDR3 protein is CSVWLASVPDTQYF. The CDR3 coding sequence is TGCAGCGTTTGGTTGGCCAGCGTCCCAGATACGCAGTATTTT.

The V and J genes are TRBV30 and TRBJ2-1; 10 bases are a match to TRBD1. The CDR3 consists of 15 residues. CDR1 and CDR2 (germline): GTSNPN, SVGIG (reference sequence). The J segment lost 8 bases and the V segment lost 2 bases, leaving 9 bases of the junction unmatched. CDR3 nucleotides: TGTGCCTGGAGTCTTACCGGGACAGGGGTCGATGAGCAGTTCTTC. This codes for CAWSLTGTGVDEQFF.

This clonotype was found a few times. The chain carries TRBV7-2 and TRBJ2-3; possibly TRBD1 or TRBD2 for D (5 bases each). This CDR3 has 17 residues. Trimming left V 2 bases short and J 5 bases short, with 20 bases between. Germline V lookup: CDR1 SGHTA, CDR2 FQGNSA. The CDR3 DNA reads as TGTGCCAGCAGCTTAACCGGGACCAGAGGCCGTGGAGATACGCAGTATTTT. Encoded protein: CASSLTGTRGRGDTQYF.

This clonotype was detected many times. The rearrangement joins TRBV29-1 to TRBJ2-2; 7 nucleotides match TRBD1. With V trimmed by 7 bases and J by 2 bases, 7 bases remained unmatched. The CDR3 spans 14 residues. Germline V CDR1 and CDR2: SQVTM, ANQGSEA. CDR3 in DNA: TGCAGCGCCCTGACAGGGATCAACACCGGGGAGCTGTTTTTT. Protein sequence: CSALTGINTGELFF.

CDR3 loop: CASSPSLPKAEQYF. The CDR3 region has the DNA TGTGCCAGCAGTCCCTCCTTACCTAAGGCCGAGCAGTACTTC. The V gene is TRBV6-1, the J gene TRBJ2-7, with D uncertain. V was shortened by 5 bases and J by 6 bases, with 17 bases between the two germline ends. Germline V gene data show CDR1 as MNHNS and CDR2 as SASEGT. The CDR3 totals 14 residues.

The table lists this clonotype with many counts. The V call is TRBV7-2, the J call TRBJ2-1; D is uncertain. V lost 5 bases and J lost 6, with 11 bases in between. This CDR3 is built from 13 residues. The V gene's germline CDR1 is SGHTA and CDR2 FQGNSA. As DNA, the CDR3 is TGTGCCAGCAGCCGACTCGGGTTCAATGAGCAGTTCTTC. Its translation: CASSRLGFNEQFF.

This clonotype was seen ten or more times. The chain recombines TRBV5-1 with TRBJ2-3; 10 nucleotides match TRBD1. The germline V gene encodes CDR1 SGHRS and CDR2 YFSETQ. The CDR3 loop spans 18 amino acids. Germline trimming cut 5 bases from V and 5 bases from J; bases unmatched to any gene: 17. CDR3 nucleotide sequence: TGCGCCAGCAGTGGGAGTTTGACCCGCAGGACAGGGGGAGATACGCAGTATTTT. Translation gives CASSGSLTRRTGGDTQYF. The full variable domain, completed using reference TRBV5-1 and TRBJ2-3, is KAGVTQTPRYLIKTRGQQVTLSCSPISGHRSVSWYQQTPGQGLQFLFEYFSETQRNKGNFPGRFSGRQFSNSRSEMNVSTLELGDSALYLCASSGSLTRRTGGDTQYFGPGTRLTVL.

This clonotype occurred many times. The chain carries TRBV28 and TRBJ2-7; D gene ambiguous. V lost 6 bases to trimming and J lost 4 bases, with 10 bases between them. This CDR3 region has 12 residues. Germline V lookup: CDR1 MDHEN, CDR2 SYDVKM. The DNA for the CDR3 is TGTGCCAGCAGGTCGTCGGAGTACGAGCAGTACTTC. Amino acids: CASRSSEYEQYF.

This clonotype was found many times. The chain is built from TRBV18 and TRBJ2-1; 7 bases map to TRBD1. Trimming took 3 bases from V and 2 from J; bases not matched to a gene: 4. Germline assignment: CDR1 KGHSH and CDR2 LQKENI. CDR3 length: 15 residues. CDR3 in DNA: TGTGCCAGCTCACCCGGGACAGCCGCCTACAATGAGCAGTTCTTC. This sequence encodes CASSPGTAAYNEQFF.

The chain is built from TRBV6-4 and TRBJ2-3; no definite D call. Germline CDR1 is MRHNA and CDR2 is SNTAGT. V was cut by 4 bases and J by 1 base, with 6 bases left in between. CDR3 length equals 13 residues. This CDR3 is CASSGSGTDTQYF. In DNA, the CDR3 is TGTGCCAGCAGTGGGTCGGGCACAGATACGCAGTATTTT.

This clonotype came up many times. V gene TRBV5-8 combines with J gene TRBJ2-2; either TRBD1 or TRBD2 may supply D (5 bases each). Germline CDR1 and CDR2: SGHTS and YDEGEE. The CDR3 spans 16 residues. V was shortened by 0 bases and J by 5 bases, with 14 bases between the two germline ends. CDR3 region: CASSLASGTLTGELFF. The CDR3 nucleotides read TGTGCCAGCAGCTTGGCTTCCGGGACGCTAACCGGGGAGCTGTTTTTT.

Ten or more counts support this clonotype. The chain has TRBV7-2 and TRBJ1-1, with D unclear. V lost 6 bases and J 1 base, leaving 12 bases between the germline ends. The CDR3 extends over 14 amino acids. CDR1 and CDR2 (germline): SGHTA, FQGNSA. The DNA of the CDR3 is TGTGCCAGCAGTCCTAATCTGAGGAACACTGAAGCTTTCTTT. Protein sequence: CASSPNLRNTEAFF.

For this clonotype: One end of the junction varies from germline; a read error may be responsible. This chain connects TRBV14 to TRBJ1-2; D not certain. The V gene's germline CDR1 is SGHDN and CDR2 FVKESK. The CDR3 is 16 residues long. In nucleotides, the CDR3 is TGTGCCAGCAGCCAAGCGAGAATGGGAGGGCCCTATGGCTACACTTTC. This codes for CASSQARMGGPYGYTF. The full variable domain, in which reference TRBV14 and TRBJ1-2 provide the parts outside the CDR3, is EAGVTQFPSHSVIEKGQTVTLRCDPISGHDNLYWYRRVMGKEIKFLLHFVKESKQDESGMPNNRFLAERTGGTYSTLKVQPAELEDSGVYFCASSQARMGGPYGYTFGSGTRLTVV.

This clonotype was found many times. The chain recombines TRBV21-1 with TRBJ2-5. TRBV21-1 is a documented pseudogene. CDR3 length equals 14 residues. Here the CDR3 reads CASSKAGHQETQYF. Here the CDR3 DNA reads TGTGCCAGCAGCAAAGCGGGACACCAAGAGACCCAGTACTTC.

This clonotype was counted a few times. This chain joins TRBV20-1 and TRBJ1-3; TRBD1 aligns across 7 bases. Germline V gives CDR1 DFQATT, CDR2 SNEGSKA (reference sequence). The CDR3 extends over 14 amino acids. Unmatched junction bases numbered 6, after V lost 5 bases and J lost 2 bases. CDR3 protein: CSASDRATGNTIYF. Written as DNA, the CDR3 is TGCAGTGCTTCTGACAGGGCTACTGGAAACACCATATATTTT.

At least ten counts were recorded for this clonotype. The J gene is TRBJ2-2, the V gene TRBV28; D possibly corresponds to TRBD2 (5 bases). The germline V gene has CDR1 MDHEN and CDR2 SYDVKM. Trimming cost V 7 bases and J 0 bases, with 6 bases left between them. This CDR3 comprises 13 residues. The CDR3 here is CASIGTNTGELFF. The CDR3 DNA reads TGTGCCAGCATCGGGACGAACACCGGGGAGCTGTTTTTT.

This clonotype occurred a few times. The rearrangement uses TRBV28 and TRBJ1-4; D is possibly TRBD1 (5 bases). The CDR3 extends over 17 amino acids. Deletions cut 3 bases from V and 0 bases from J, with 14 bases between. Germline V gene lookup returns CDR1 MDHEN and CDR2 SYDVKM. Written as DNA, the CDR3 is TGTGCCAGCAGTTTCCCGGGCAGGGTGGCAACTAATGAAAAACTGTTTTTT. Residues: CASSFPGRVATNEKLFF.